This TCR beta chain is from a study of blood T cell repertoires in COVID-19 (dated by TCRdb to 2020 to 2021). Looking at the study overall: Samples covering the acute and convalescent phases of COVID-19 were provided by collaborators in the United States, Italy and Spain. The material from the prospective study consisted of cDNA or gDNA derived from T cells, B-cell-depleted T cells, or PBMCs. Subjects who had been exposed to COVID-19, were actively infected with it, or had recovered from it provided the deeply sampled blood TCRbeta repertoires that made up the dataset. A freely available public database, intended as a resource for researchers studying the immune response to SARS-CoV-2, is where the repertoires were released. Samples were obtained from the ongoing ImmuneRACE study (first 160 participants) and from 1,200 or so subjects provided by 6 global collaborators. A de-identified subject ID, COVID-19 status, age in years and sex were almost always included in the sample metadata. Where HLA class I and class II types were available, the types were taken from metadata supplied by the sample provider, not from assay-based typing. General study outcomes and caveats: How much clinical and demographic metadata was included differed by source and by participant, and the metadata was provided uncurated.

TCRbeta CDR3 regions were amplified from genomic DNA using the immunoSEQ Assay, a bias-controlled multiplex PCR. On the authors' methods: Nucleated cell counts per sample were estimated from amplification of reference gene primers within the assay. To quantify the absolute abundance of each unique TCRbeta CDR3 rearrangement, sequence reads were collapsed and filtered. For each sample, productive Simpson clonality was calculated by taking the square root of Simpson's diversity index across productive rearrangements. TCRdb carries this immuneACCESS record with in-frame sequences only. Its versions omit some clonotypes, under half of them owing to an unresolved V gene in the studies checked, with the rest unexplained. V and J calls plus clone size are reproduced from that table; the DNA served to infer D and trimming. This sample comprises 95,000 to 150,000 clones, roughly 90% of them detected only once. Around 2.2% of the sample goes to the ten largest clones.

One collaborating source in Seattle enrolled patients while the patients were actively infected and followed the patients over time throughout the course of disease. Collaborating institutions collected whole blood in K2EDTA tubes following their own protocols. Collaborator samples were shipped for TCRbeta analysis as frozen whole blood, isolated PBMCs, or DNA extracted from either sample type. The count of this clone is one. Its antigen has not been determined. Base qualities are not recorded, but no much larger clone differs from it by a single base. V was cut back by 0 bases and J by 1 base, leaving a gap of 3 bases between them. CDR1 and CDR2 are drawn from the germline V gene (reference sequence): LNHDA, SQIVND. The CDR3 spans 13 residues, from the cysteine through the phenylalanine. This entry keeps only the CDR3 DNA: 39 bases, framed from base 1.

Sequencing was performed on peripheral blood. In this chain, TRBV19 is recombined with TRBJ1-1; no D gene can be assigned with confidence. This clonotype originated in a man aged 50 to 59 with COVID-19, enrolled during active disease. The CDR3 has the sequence CASSIDGNTEAFF. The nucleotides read TGTGCCAGTAGTATAGACGGGAACACTGAAGCTTTCTTT.